These 8 T cell receptor beta chains were all obtained from the same sample, sequenced in a study of CD8 T cells in Susac syndrome. Random hexamers primed reverse transcription of roughly 0.5 to 1 ug RNA. Each CDR3 protein is one row after TCRdb ran MiXCR on the immunoSEQ multiplex PCR reads. The profile shows around 130,000 distinct CDR3 sequences, 90% to 95% of them singletons. Specimen: CD8+ T cells from PBMCs. The receptors were gathered from a human donor with Susac syndrome.

This chain links TRBV7-9 with TRBJ1-1, with 8 bases identical to TRBD1. The CDR3 has 14 amino acids. The germline gives CDR1 SEHNR, CDR2 FQNEAQ (reference sequence). V dropped 5 bases and J dropped 7; count of bases not matched to a gene: 9. DNA for the CDR3: TGTGCCAGCAGCAGCTCAGGGGGCCGGGGTGAAGCTTTCTTT. It yields the protein CASSSSGGRGEAFF. Full variable domain (remainder filled in from reference TRBV7-9 and TRBJ1-1): DTGVSQNPRHKITKRGQNVTFRCDPISEHNRLYWYRQTLGQGPEFLTYFQNEAQLEKSRLLSDRFSAERPKGSFSTLEIQRTEQGDSAMYLCASSSSGGRGEAFFGQGTRLTVV.

The CDR3 region is CSSRVAGGLNEQFF. In DNA, the CDR3 is TGCAGCTCCCGGGTAGCGGGGGGGCTGAATGAGCAGTTCTTC. The chain couples TRBV29-1 to TRBJ2-1; TRBD2 aligns across 11 bases. V lost 8 bases to trimming and J lost 7 bases; unmatched junction nucleotides: 10. The CDR3 runs 14 residues. Per the germline V gene, CDR1 is SQVTM and CDR2 is ANQGSEA.

The rearrangement joins TRBV4-3 to TRBJ1-2; D is unresolved. CDR1 and CDR2 (germline): LGHNA, YSLEER. V was pared by 0 bases and J by 4 bases, with 15 bases between. This CDR3 comprises 16 residues. CDR3: CASSQDSGVSGYGYTF. CDR3 nucleotide sequence: TGCGCCAGCAGCCAAGATTCTGGGGTATCGGGCTATGGCTACACCTTC.

This chain uses TRBV11-2 with TRBJ2-7; 9 nucleotides agree with TRBD1. CDR1 and CDR2 (germline): SGHAT, FQNNGV. This CDR3 has 15 residues. V was clipped by 5 bases and J by 7 bases; unmatched bases: 12. This chain's CDR3 is CASSHPDRGGGEQYF. The CDR3 DNA follows: TGTGCCAGCAGCCACCCGGACAGGGGCGGGGGAGAGCAGTACTTC.

V gene TRBV6-5 combines with J gene TRBJ1-2, with D perhaps TRBD1 (6 bases). This CDR3 has 13 amino acids. The V gene lost 7 bases and the J gene lost 4 bases, with 13 bases spanning the gap. The germline V gene encodes CDR1 MNHEY and CDR2 SVGAGI. CDR3 nucleotides: TGTGCCAGCAACCCAGGGACATCCTATGGCTACACCTTC. Translated, it gives CASNPGTSYGYTF.

This chain connects TRBV5-1 to TRBJ1-1; TRBD1 might be the D (6 bases). Trimming pared 4 bases from V and 5 bases from J, leaving 15 bases between. The CDR3 covers 14 residues. Germline V gene sequence: CDR1 SGHRS, CDR2 YFSETQ. Here the CDR3 reads CASSNEGQGTEAFF. The CDR3 nucleotides are TGCGCCAGCAGCAACGAGGGTCAGGGGACTGAAGCTTTCTTT.

Concerning this clonotype itself: The germline gene is not matched at one end of the junction; a read error may be the cause. The chain links TRBV6-5 to TRBJ2-3; no firm D call. This CDR3 has 9 residues. Germline loops: CDR1 MNHEY, CDR2 SVGAGI. CDR3 coding DNA: TGTGCCAGCAAAGATACGCAGTATTTT. This translates into CASKDTQYF.

The V call is TRBV12-3 or TRBV12-4, the J call TRBJ1-6; perhaps TRBD1 as D (6 bases). This CDR3 has 13 residues. V dropped 6 bases and J dropped 10 bases, with 13 bases sitting between them. CDR3 coding DNA: TGTGCCAGCAGCCCAACAGGGAACTCACCCCTCCACTTT. Amino acids: CASSPTGNSPLHF.